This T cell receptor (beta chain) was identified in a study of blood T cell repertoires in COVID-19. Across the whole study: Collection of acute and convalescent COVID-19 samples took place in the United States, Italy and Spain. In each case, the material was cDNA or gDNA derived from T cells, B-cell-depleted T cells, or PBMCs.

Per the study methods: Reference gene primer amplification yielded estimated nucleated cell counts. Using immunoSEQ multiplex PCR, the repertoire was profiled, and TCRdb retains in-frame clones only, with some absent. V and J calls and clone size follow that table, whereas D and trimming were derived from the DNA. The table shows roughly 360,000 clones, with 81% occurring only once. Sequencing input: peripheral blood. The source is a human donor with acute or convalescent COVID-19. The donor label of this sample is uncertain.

The CDR3 coding sequence is TGCGCCAGCAGCTTGGAGAGCCTAATTGGCTACACCTTC. Residues: CASSLESLIGYTF. This chain links TRBV5-1 with TRBJ1-2; D unclear. Germline V CDR1 and CDR2: SGHRS, YFSETQ. Trimming cost V 0 bases and J 7 bases, with 10 bases left between them. This CDR3 comprises 13 residues.